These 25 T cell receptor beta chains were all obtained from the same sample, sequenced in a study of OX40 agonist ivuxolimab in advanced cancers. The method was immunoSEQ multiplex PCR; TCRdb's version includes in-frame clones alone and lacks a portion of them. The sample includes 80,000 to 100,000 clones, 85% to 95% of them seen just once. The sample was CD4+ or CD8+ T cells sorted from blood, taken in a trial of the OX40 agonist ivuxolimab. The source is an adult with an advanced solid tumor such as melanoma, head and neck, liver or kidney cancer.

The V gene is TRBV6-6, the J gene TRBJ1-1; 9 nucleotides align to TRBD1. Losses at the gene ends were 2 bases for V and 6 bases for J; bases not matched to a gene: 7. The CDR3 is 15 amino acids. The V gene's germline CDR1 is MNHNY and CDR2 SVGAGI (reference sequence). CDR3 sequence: CASSYPNRGQAEAFF. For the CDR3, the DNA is TGTGCCAGCAGTTACCCCAACAGGGGGCAGGCTGAAGCTTTCTTT.

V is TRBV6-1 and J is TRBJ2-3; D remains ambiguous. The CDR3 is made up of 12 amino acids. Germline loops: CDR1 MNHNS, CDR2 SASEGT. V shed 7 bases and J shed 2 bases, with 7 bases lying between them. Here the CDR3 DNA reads TGTGCCAGCATGACATACACAGATACGCAGTATTTT. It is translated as CASMTYTDTQYF.

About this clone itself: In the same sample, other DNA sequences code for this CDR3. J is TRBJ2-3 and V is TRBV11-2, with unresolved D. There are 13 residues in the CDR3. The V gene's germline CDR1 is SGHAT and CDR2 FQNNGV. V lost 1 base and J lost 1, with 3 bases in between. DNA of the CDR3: TGTGCCAGCAGCTTAGCCGGCACAGATACGCAGTATTTT. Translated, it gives CASSLAGTDTQYF. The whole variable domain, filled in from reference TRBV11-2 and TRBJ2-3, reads EAGVAQSPRYKIIEKRQSVAFWCNPISGHATLYWYQQILGQGPKLLIQFQNNGVVDDSQLPKDRFSAERLKGVDSTLKIQPAKLEDSAVYLCASSLAGTDTQYFGPGTRLTVL.

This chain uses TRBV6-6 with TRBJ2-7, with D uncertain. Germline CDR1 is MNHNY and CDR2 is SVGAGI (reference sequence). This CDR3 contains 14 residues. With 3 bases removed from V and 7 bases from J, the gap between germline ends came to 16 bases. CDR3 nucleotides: TGTGCCAGCAGTTATTCCCTTTCGTGGGGTGAGCAGTACGTC. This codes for CASSYSLSWGEQYV.

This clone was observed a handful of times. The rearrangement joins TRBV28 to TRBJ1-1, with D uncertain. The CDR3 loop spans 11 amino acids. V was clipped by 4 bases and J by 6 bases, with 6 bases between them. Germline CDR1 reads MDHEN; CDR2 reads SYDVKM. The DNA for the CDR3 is TGTGCCAGCAGTTACGGACCTGAAGCTTTCTTT. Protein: CASSYGPEAFF.

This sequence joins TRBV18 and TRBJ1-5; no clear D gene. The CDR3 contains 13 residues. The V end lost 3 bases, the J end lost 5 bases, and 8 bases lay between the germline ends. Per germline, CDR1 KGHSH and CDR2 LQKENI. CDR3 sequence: CASSPGIDQPQHF. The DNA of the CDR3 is TGTGCCAGCTCACCGGGGATCGATCAGCCCCAGCATTTT.

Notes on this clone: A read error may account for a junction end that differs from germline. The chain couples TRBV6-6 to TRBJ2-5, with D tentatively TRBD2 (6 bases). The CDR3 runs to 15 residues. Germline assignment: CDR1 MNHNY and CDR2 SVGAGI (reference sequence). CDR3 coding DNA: TGTGCCAGCAGTTACAGTATGCGGGACCAGGAGACCCAGTACTTC. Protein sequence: CASSYSMRDQETQYF.

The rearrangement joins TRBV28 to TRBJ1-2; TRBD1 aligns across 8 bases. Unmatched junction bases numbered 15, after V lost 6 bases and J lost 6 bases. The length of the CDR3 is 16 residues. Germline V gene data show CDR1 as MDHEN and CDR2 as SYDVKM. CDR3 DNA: TGTGCCAGCAGACCCCAGGGGGCGCTTAGGCGCCATGGCTACACCTTC. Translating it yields CASRPQGALRRHGYTF.

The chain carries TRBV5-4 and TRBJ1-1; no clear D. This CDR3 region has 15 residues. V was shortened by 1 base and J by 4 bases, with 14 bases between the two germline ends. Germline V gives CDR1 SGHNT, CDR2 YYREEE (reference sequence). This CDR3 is CASSLKHGETTEAFF. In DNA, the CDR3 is TGTGCCAGCAGCTTGAAACACGGAGAGACCACTGAAGCTTTCTTT.

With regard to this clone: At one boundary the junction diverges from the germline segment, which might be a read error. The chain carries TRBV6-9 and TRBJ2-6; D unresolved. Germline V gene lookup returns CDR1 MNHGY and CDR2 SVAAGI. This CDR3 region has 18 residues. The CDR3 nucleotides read TGTGCCAGCAGTAATAAGTTGCCTTACACAAAGTCGGGCCAACGTCCTGACTTC. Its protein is CASSNKLPYTKSGQRPDF.

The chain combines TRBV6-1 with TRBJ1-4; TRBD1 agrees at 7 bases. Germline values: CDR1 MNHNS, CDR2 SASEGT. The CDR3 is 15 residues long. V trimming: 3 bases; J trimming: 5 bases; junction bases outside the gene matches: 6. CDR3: CASSDHRGPNEKLFF. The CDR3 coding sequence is TGTGCCAGCAGTGATCACAGGGGACCCAATGAAAAACTGTTTTTT.

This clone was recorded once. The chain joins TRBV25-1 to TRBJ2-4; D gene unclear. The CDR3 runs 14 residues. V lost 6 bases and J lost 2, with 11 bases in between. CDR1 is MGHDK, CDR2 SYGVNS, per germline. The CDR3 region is CASSRIGSKNIQYF. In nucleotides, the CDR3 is TGTGCCAGCAGCAGAATCGGGTCCAAAAACATTCAGTACTTC.

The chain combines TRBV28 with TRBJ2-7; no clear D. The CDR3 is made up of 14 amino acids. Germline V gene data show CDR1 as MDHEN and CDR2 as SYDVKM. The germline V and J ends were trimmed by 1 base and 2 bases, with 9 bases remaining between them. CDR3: CASSLSRPPYEQYF. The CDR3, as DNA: TGTGCCAGCAGTTTATCCCGTCCTCCCTACGAGCAGTACTTC.

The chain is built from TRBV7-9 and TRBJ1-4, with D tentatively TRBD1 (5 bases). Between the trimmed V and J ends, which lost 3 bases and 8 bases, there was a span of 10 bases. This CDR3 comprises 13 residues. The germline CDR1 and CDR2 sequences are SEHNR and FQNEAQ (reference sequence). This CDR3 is CASSLDTPEKLFF. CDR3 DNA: TGTGCCAGCAGCTTGGACACTCCCGAAAAACTGTTTTTT.

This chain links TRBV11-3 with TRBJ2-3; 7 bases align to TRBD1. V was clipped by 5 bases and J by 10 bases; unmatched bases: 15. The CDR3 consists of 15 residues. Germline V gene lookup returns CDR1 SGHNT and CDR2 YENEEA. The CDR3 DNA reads TGTGCCAGCAGCCTAACCGGGACAGACCTATTTCCGCAGTATTTT. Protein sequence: CASSLTGTDLFPQYF.

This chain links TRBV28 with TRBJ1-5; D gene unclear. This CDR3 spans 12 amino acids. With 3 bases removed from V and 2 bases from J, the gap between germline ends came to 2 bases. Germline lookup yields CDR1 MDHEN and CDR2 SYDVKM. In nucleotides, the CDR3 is TGTGCCAGCAGTTTCCGCAATCAGCCCCAGCATTTT. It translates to CASSFRNQPQHF.

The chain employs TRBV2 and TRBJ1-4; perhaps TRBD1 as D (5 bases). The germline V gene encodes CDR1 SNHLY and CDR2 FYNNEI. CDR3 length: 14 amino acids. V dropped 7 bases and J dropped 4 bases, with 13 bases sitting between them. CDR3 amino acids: CASKNRRDNEKLFF. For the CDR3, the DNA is TGTGCCAGCAAGAACAGGAGGGATAATGAAAAACTGTTTTTT.

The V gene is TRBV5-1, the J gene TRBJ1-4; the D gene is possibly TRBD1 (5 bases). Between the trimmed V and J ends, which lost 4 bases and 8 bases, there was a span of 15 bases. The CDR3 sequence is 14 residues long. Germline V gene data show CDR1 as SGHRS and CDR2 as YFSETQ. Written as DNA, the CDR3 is TGCGCCAGCAGCCTGGGGGGTGCTGACGAAAAACTGTTTTTT. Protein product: CASSLGGADEKLFF.

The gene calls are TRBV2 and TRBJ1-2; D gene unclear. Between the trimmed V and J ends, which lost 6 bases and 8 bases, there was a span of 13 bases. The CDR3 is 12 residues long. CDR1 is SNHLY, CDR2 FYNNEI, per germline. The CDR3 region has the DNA TGTGCCAGCAGGAAGGGTAATGGCGGCTACACCTTC. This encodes CASRKGNGGYTF.

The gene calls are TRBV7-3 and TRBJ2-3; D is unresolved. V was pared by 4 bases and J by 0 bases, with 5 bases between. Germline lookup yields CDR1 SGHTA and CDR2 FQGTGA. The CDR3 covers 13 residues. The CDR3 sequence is CASSSQSTDTQYF. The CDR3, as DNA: TGTGCCAGCAGCTCCCAGAGCACAGATACGCAGTATTTT. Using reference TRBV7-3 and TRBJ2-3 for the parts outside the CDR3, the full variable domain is GAGVSQTPSNKVTEKGKYVELRCDPISGHTALYWYRQSLGQGPEFLIYFQGTGAADDSGLPNDRFFAVRPEGSVSTLKIQRTERGDSAVYLCASSSQSTDTQYFGPGTRLTVL.

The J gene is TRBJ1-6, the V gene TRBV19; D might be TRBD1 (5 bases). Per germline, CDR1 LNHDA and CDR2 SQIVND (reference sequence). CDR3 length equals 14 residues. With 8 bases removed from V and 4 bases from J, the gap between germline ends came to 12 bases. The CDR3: CASLDAGYNSPLHF. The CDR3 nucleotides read TGTGCCAGTCTGGACGCAGGGTATAATTCACCCCTCCACTTT.

The CDR3: CASSSRRTYEQYV. Here the CDR3 DNA reads TGTGCCAGCAGCTCCCGCCGCACATACGAGCAGTACGTC. The chain uses TRBV5-6 and TRBJ2-7; no firm D call. V was cut by 3 bases and J by 4 bases, with 11 bases left in between. Germline CDR1 and CDR2: SGHDT and YYEEEE. The CDR3 sequence is 13 residues long.

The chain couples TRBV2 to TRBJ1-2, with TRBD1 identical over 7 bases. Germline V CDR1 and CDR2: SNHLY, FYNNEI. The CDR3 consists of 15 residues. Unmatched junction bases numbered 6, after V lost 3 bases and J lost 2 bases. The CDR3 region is CASSEFTGENYGYTF. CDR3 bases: TGTGCCAGCAGTGAGTTTACAGGGGAGAACTATGGCTACACCTTC.

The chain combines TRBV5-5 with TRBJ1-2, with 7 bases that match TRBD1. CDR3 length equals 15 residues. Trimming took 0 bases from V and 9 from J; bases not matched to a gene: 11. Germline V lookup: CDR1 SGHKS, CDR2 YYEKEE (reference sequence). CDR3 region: CASSLVPTGEASYTF. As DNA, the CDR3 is TGTGCCAGCAGCTTGGTCCCAACAGGGGAAGCGAGCTACACCTTC.

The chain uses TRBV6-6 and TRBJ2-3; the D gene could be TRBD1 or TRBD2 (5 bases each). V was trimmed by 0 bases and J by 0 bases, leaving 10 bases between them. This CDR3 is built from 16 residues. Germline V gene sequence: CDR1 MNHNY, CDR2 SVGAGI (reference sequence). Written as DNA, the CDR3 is TGTGCCAGCAGTTACTCCGGGACGGAAAGCACAGATACGCAGTATTTT. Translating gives CASSYSGTESTDTQYF.